A selection of T cell receptor beta chains follows, all from one sample in a study of post-analysis software for immune sequencing data. TCRdb recomputed calls from the PCR reads with MiXCR, one row per CDR3 protein. The table shows 700,000 to 900,000 distinct CDR3 sequences, with 40% to 55% occurring only once. Sequencing used blood. These receptors all stem from a girl between 5 and 17 years old with multiple sclerosis. The CDR3 runs from the conserved cysteine through the conserved F or W. The D gene is left open where the match is weak. Clone size is shown for a subset of rows, as once, few, many or a class of expanded clone.

.	TRBV4-1	.	TRBJ2-2	CASSQDKGSGELFF	TGCGCCAGCAGCCAAGATAAAGGGTCCGGGGAGCTGTTTTTT
TRBD1	TRBV6-2/TRBV6-3	.	TRBJ1-1	CASRAQGAWTEAFF	TGTGCCAGCAGAGCACAGGGGGCATGGACTGAAGCTTTCTTT
TRBD2	TRBV6-1	few	TRBJ2-3	CASYSPVAGTSGRDPPTDTQYF	TGTGCCAGCTATTCACCGGTTGCAGGGACTAGCGGGAGGGATCCACCCACAGATACGCAGTATTTT
.	TRBV12-3/TRBV12-4	few	TRBJ2-5	CASSFWAGWDKNGQETQYF	TGTGCCAGCAGTTTCTGGGCGGGATGGGACAAAAATGGGCAAGAGACCCAGTACTTC
.	TRBV5-1	.	TRBJ1-4	CASSLDGGVEKLFF	TGCGCCAGCAGCTTGGACGGGGGAGTAGAAAAACTGTTTTTT
TRBD1	TRBV7-2	.	TRBJ1-5	CVSSVEGTGINQPQHF	TGTGTCAGCAGTGTGGAGGGGACAGGCATTAATCAGCCCCAGCATTTT
TRBD1	TRBV20-1	.	TRBJ2-1	CSARTGYEQFF	TGCAGTGCCAGGACAGGATACGAGCAGTTCTTC
TRBD2	TRBV6-1	few	TRBJ2-3	CASSETGLADLADTQYF	TGTGCCAGCAGTGAAACTGGACTAGCGGACCTCGCCGATACGCAGTATTTT
.	TRBV10-2	few	TRBJ2-7	CASRPGSGYEQYF	TGCGCCAGCAGACCCGGGAGTGGCTACGAGCAGTACTTC
.	TRBV11-1	.	TRBJ2-7	CASSLDASYEQYF	TGTGCCAGCAGCTTGGACGCCTCCTACGAGCAGTACTTC
TRBD2	TRBV20-1	.	TRBJ2-7	CSPALAGGEQYF	TGCAGTCCGGCCCTAGCGGGAGGCGAGCAGTACTTC
.	TRBV20-1	once	TRBJ2-2	CSARDGRNTGELFF	TGCAGTGCTAGGGACGGACGCAACACCGGGGAGCTGTTTTTT
.	TRBV14	few	TRBJ1-1	CASSQAASTEAFF	TGTGCCAGCAGCCAAGCAGCCAGCACTGAAGCTTTCTTT
.	TRBV12-3/TRBV12-4	few	TRBJ2-5	CASSAPPRSEQYF	TGTGCCAGCAGTGCCCCCCCTAGATCTGAGCAGTACTTC
.	TRBV5-5	.	TRBJ2-5	CASSPPDYEETQYF	TGTGCCAGCAGCCCCCCGGACTACGAAGAGACCCAGTACTTC
TRBD1	TRBV12-3/TRBV12-4	.	TRBJ2-7	CASSPRPRTGWYPYEQYF	TGTGCCAGCAGTCCACGACCTAGGACAGGGTGGTACCCCTACGAGCAGTACTTC
.	TRBV27	.	TRBJ2-1	CASSSTGLYSYNEQFF	TGTGCCAGCAGTTCAACAGGGCTCTACTCCTACAATGAGCAGTTCTTC
.	TRBV7-3	few	TRBJ2-1	CASSLTRGDEQFF	TGTGCCAGCAGCCTTACTAGGGGAGATGAGCAGTTCTTC
TRBD2	TRBV4-1	few	TRBJ2-7	CASSQEHSGATYEQYF	TGCGCCAGCAGCCAAGAACATAGCGGGGCAACCTACGAGCAGTACTTC
.	TRBV6-2/TRBV6-3	.	TRBJ1-1	CASGVATEAFF	TGTGCCAGCGGAGTGGCCACTGAAGCTTTCTTT
.	TRBV4-3	few	TRBJ2-5	CASSQGGGGLDGKTQYF	TGCGCCAGCAGCCAAGGAGGGGGAGGGCTCGACGGGAAGACCCAGTACTTC
TRBD2	TRBV7-2	few	TRBJ2-1	CASGEGVLYNEQFF	TGTGCCAGCGGGGAGGGAGTCCTCTACAATGAGCAGTTCTTC
TRBD1	TRBV13	.	TRBJ2-7	CASSSLDRGLNEQYF	TGTGCCAGCAGCTCCCTCGACAGGGGGCTAAACGAGCAGTACTTC
.	TRBV12-3/TRBV12-4	few	TRBJ1-2	CASSNLAGRYGYTF	TGTGCCAGCTCGAACTTGGCAGGACGATATGGCTACACCTTC
TRBD2	TRBV13	.	TRBJ2-1	CASSAGLAYYNEQFF	TGTGCCAGCAGCGCGGGACTAGCGTACTACAATGAGCAGTTCTTC
.	TRBV12-3/TRBV12-4	.	TRBJ2-1	CASSLLRMRLGYNEQFF	TGTGCCAGCAGTTTACTAAGGATGAGACTAGGGTACAATGAGCAGTTCTTC
.	TRBV7-9	few	TRBJ1-2	CASTPVSTYLYGYTF	TGTGCCAGCACCCCCGTGTCCACCTATTTATATGGCTACACCTTC
TRBD1	TRBV20-1	few	TRBJ2-5	CSAKGDREQETQYF	TGCAGTGCGAAAGGGGACAGGGAGCAAGAGACCCAGTACTTC
TRBD2	TRBV7-2	few	TRBJ2-5	CASSLIPGLAGEETQYF	TGTGCCAGCAGCTTAATCCCGGGGCTAGCGGGAGAAGAGACCCAGTACTTC
.	TRBV12-3/TRBV12-4	.	TRBJ1-1	CASILGTEAFF	TGTGCCAGCATCCTCGGCACTGAAGCTTTCTTT
.	TRBV6-4	few	TRBJ2-7	CASSDKGPEQYF	TGTGCCAGCAGTGACAAGGGTCCGGAGCAGTACTTC
.	TRBV29-1	.	TRBJ2-3	CSVEDRAGAYTDTQYF	TGCAGCGTTGAAGATAGGGCAGGGGCTTACACAGATACGCAGTATTTT
TRBD2	TRBV29-1	once	TRBJ2-3	CSVLTSGGDTQYF	TGCAGCGTCCTGACTAGCGGGGGAGATACGCAGTATTTT
.	TRBV5-8	.	TRBJ1-1	CASSLIVGPMNTEAFF	TGTGCCAGCAGCTTGATTGTGGGGCCTATGAACACTGAAGCTTTCTTT
.	TRBV27	.	TRBJ2-1	CASSLAAGPSGREQFF	TGTGCCAGCAGTTTAGCGGCGGGTCCGAGTGGAAGGGAGCAGTTCTTC
TRBD2	TRBV28	once	TRBJ2-3	CASSFQLAGGPVEAQYF	TGTGCCAGCAGTTTCCAGTTGGCGGGAGGGCCGGTCGAAGCGCAGTATTTT
TRBD2	TRBV10-3	few	TRBJ2-7	CAISPGLVDYEQYF	TGTGCCATCAGTCCGGGACTAGTTGATTACGAGCAGTACTTC
.	TRBV13	.	TRBJ2-7	CASSSPPGSSTYEQYF	TGTGCCAGCAGCTCTCCCCCAGGGAGCTCAACCTACGAGCAGTACTTC
TRBD2	TRBV7-9	.	TRBJ2-3	CASSSSGMSDTQYF	TGTGCCAGCAGCTCTAGCGGGATGTCAGATACGCAGTATTTT
.	TRBV20-1	few	TRBJ2-1	CSARVGPIPFDEQFF	TGCAGTGCTAGAGTCGGTCCCATCCCGTTCGATGAGCAGTTCTTC
.	TRBV6-2/TRBV6-3	.	TRBJ2-5	CASSYVGQPGETQYF	TGTGCCAGCAGTTACGTGGGCCAGCCGGGGGAGACCCAGTACTTC
TRBD1	TRBV7-9	.	TRBJ2-5	CASSLLTGMETQYF	TGTGCCAGCAGCTTACTGACAGGGATGGAGACCCAGTACTTC
.	TRBV9	.	TRBJ2-5	CASSAGDIETQYF	TGTGCCAGCAGCGCAGGGGACATCGAGACCCAGTACTTC
.	TRBV20-1	few	TRBJ2-3	CSATRGGGGTDTQYF	TGCAGTGCTACCAGGGGGGGGGGAGGCACAGATACGCAGTATTTT
.	TRBV7-8	once	TRBJ2-1	CASSLGSMPGEQFF	TGTGCCAGCAGCTTAGGGTCGATGCCGGGTGAGCAGTTCTTC
.	TRBV11-3	.	TRBJ2-4	CASARRQRKNIQYF	TGTGCCAGCGCCAGACGACAGAGAAAAAACATTCAGTACTTC
.	TRBV14	.	TRBJ2-5	CASSVGGRPREETQYF	TGTGCCAGCAGCGTTGGAGGGAGGCCCCGGGAGGAGACCCAGTACTTC
.	TRBV3-1	.	TRBJ1-5	CASSQATENQPQHF	TGTGCCAGCAGCCAAGCTACGGAAAATCAGCCCCAGCATTTT
TRBD1	TRBV12-3/TRBV12-4	.	TRBJ1-1	CASGAGGGPEAFF	TGTGCCAGCGGGGCAGGGGGCGGGCCTGAAGCTTTCTTT
.	TRBV25-1	once	TRBJ2-4	CASSAAESIQYF	TGTGCCAGCAGTGCCGCCGAAAGTATTCAGTACTTC
TRBD1	TRBV27	.	TRBJ2-1	CASSFPGTVHNEQFF	TGTGCCAGCAGTTTCCCCGGGACAGTCCACAATGAGCAGTTCTTC
.	TRBV29-1	.	TRBJ1-1	CSVSTGSGGTEAFF	TGCAGCGTTTCCACAGGGTCCGGGGGCACTGAAGCTTTCTTT
TRBD2	TRBV29-1	few	TRBJ2-3	CSVRSGTSGTTDTQYF	TGCAGCGTAAGATCCGGGACTAGCGGGACCACAGATACGCAGTATTTT
TRBD1	TRBV7-6	.	TRBJ2-1	CASSLRTGEEFF	TGTGCCAGCAGCCTACGGACAGGGGAGGAGTTCTTC
TRBD1	TRBV6-6	.	TRBJ1-4	CASSYSRTGSPFELFF	TGTGCCAGCAGTTACTCAAGGACAGGCTCCCCCTTTGAACTGTTTTTT
.	TRBV12-3/TRBV12-4	.	TRBJ2-4	CASSFSGAKNIQYF	TGTGCCAGCAGTTTCTCGGGGGCCAAAAACATTCAGTACTTC
.	TRBV6-5	.	TRBJ1-6	CASSYDTRKGHNSPLHF	TGTGCCAGCAGTTACGATACGCGGAAGGGGCATAATTCACCCCTCCACTTT
TRBD1	TRBV7-8	few	TRBJ2-1	CASSLGRQGANEQFF	TGTGCCAGCAGCTTAGGGCGACAGGGCGCCAATGAGCAGTTCTTC
.	TRBV20-1	few	TRBJ2-3	CSLGGREIAGTDTQYF	TGCAGTCTCGGGGGGCGGGAGATTGCCGGGACAGATACGCAGTATTTT
TRBD1	TRBV4-3	few	TRBJ2-1	CASSQNRGSYNEQFF	TGCGCCAGCAGCCAGAACAGGGGCTCCTACAATGAGCAGTTCTTC